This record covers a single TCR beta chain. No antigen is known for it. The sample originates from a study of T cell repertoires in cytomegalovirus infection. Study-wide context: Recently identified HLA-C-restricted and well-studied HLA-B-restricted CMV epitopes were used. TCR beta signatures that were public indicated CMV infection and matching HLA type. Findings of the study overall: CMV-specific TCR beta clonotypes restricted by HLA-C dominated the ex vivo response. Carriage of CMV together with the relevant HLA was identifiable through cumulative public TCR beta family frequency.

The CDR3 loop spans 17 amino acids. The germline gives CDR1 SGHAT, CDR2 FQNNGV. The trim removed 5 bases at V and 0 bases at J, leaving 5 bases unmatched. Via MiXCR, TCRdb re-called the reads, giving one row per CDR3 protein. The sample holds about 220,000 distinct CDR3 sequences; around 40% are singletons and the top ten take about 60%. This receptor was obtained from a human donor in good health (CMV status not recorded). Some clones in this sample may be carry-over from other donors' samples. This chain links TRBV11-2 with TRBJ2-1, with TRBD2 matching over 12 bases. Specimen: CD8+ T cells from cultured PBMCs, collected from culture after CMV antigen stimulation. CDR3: CASSVGLAGSSYNEQFF. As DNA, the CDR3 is TGTGCCAGCAGCGTCGGACTAGCGGGAAGCTCCTACAATGAGCAGTTCTTC.